The 3 T cell receptor beta chains given below trace back to one sample, sequenced in a study of OX40 agonist ivuxolimab in advanced cancers. This table comes from immunoSEQ multiplex PCR, and its TCRdb copy is limited to in-frame clones, with some not included. Among roughly 75,000 clones listed, more than 85% were seen once. This sample comprised CD4+ or CD8+ T cells sorted from blood, obtained in a trial of the OX40 agonist ivuxolimab. The receptors here all came from an adult with an advanced solid tumor such as melanoma, head and neck, liver or kidney cancer.

This chain connects TRBV2 to TRBJ2-7; TRBD2 aligns across 10 bases. Germline assignment: CDR1 SNHLY and CDR2 FYNNEI. Trimming cost V 1 base and J 0 bases; bases outside gene matches: 6. There are 17 residues in the CDR3. Here the CDR3 DNA reads TGTGCCAGCAGTGAAGTGGCGGCTAGCGGGGGCTCCTACGAGCAGTACTTC. It encodes CASSEVAASGGSYEQYF. Variable domain in full (rest from reference TRBV2 and TRBJ2-7): EPEVTQTPSHQVTQMGQEVILRCVPISNHLYFYWYRQILGQKVEFLVSFYNNEISEKSEIFDDQFSVERPDGSNFTLKIRSTKLEDSAMYFCASSEVAASGGSYEQYFGPGTRLTVT.

V usage is TRBV30 and J usage is TRBJ2-3; D ambiguous. The ends were cut back, 5 bases at V and 5 bases at J, with 8 bases in the middle. CDR3 length equals 11 residues. CDR1 GTSNPN and CDR2 SVGIG come from the germline V gene (reference sequence). The CDR3 region has the DNA TGTGCCTGGGGGCGTGGAGATACGCAGTATTTT. Its translation is CAWGRGDTQYF.

This rearrangement joins TRBV27 to TRBJ2-7; 7 bases are shared with TRBD1. Germline V gives CDR1 MNHEY, CDR2 SMNVEV (reference sequence). The CDR3 covers 13 residues. Trimming removed 5 bases from V and 3 bases from J; junction bases left unmatched: 4. The CDR3 protein is CASSPGQNYEQYF. As DNA, the CDR3 is TGTGCCAGCAGTCCGGGACAGAACTACGAGCAGTACTTC.